One and the same sample provided the 25 T cell receptor beta chains below, sequenced in a study of CD8+CD57+ T cells in acquired aplastic anemia. Individuals selected for sequencing had exhibited CD8+CD57+ cell expansion on flow cytometry. Template material for TCR beta VDJ and CDR3 profiling consisted of genomic DNA. TCRdb redid the calling of the reads with MiXCR, one entry per CDR3 protein. In the table there are roughly 260,000 distinct CDR3 sequences, about 44% of which are singletons. Sequencing input: sorted CD4+, CD8+, or CD8+CD57+ T cells (not recorded which) from PBMCs. The source of these receptors is a human donor with aplastic anemia.

This clonotype was observed a handful of times. The J gene is TRBJ1-1, the V gene TRBV19; unclear D gene. Trimming took 5 bases from V and 3 from J, leaving 7 bases between them. This CDR3 comprises 12 residues. CDR1 and CDR2 from the germline V gene are LNHDA and SQIVND (reference sequence). The CDR3 region has the DNA TGTGCCAGTAGTCCGAGGGACACTGAAGCTTTCTTT. Its protein is CASSPRDTEAFF. The variable domain in full, completed from reference TRBV19 and TRBJ1-1, reads DGGITQSPKYLFRKEGQNVTLSCEQNLNHDAMYWYRQDPGQGLRLIYYSQIVNDFQKGDIAEGYSVSREKKESFPLTVTSAQKNPTAFYLCASSPRDTEAFFGQGTRLTVV.

Turning to this clonotype: The germline gene is not matched at one end of the junction; a read error may be the cause. This chain joins TRBV9 and TRBJ2-6; TRBD1 agrees at 9 bases. Per germline, CDR1 SGDLS and CDR2 YYNGEE. CDR3 length: 22 amino acids. The CDR3: CASSPVPGQGVVAYSGANALTF. The CDR3 nucleotides read TGTGCCAGCAGCCCAGTCCCGGGACAGGGTGTCGTTGCATACTCTGGTGCCAACGCCCTGACTTTC. Combining the CDR3 with reference TRBV9 and TRBJ2-6 gives the whole variable domain DSGVTQTPKHLITATGQRVTLRCSPRSGDLSVYWYQQSLDQGLQFLIQYYNGEERAKGNILERFSAQQFPDLHSELNLSSLELGDSALYFCASSPVPGQGVVAYSGANALTFGAGSRLTVL.

The chain couples TRBV27 to TRBJ2-2, with D unresolved. The CDR3 sequence is 13 residues long. V was pared by 5 bases and J by 7 bases, with 11 bases between. Germline values: CDR1 MNHEY, CDR2 SMNVEV (reference sequence). The CDR3 here is CASSTLWGGELFF. In DNA, the CDR3 is TGTGCCAGCAGTACCCTTTGGGGCGGGGAGCTGTTTTTT.

CDR3 nucleotides: TGTGCCAGCACCGCTCTTCTGGGGAGCTACGAGCAGTACTTC. This encodes CASTALLGSYEQYF. The genes are TRBV10-3 and TRBJ2-7, with D possibly matching TRBD2 (5 bases). There are 14 residues in the CDR3. Germline CDR1 reads ENHRY; CDR2 reads SYGVKD. V lost 10 bases and J lost 3, with 19 bases in between.

There are a few counts of this clonotype. CDR3 loop: CASKGVQGRAFVYEQYF. CDR3 nucleotide sequence: TGTGCCAGCAAGGGCGTCCAAGGGCGCGCTTTCGTCTACGAGCAGTACTTC. The chain joins TRBV6-2 or TRBV6-3 to TRBJ2-7; D ambiguous. V was pared by 7 bases and J by 3 bases, with 25 bases between. The CDR3 runs 17 residues. From germline, CDR1 is MNHEY and CDR2 SVGEGT.

There are many counts of this clonotype. This chain links TRBV6-5 with TRBJ2-2; 8 bases fit TRBD1. The V gene end was trimmed by 5 bases and the J gene end by 5 bases; junction bases not matched to a gene: 7. From germline, CDR1 is MNHEY and CDR2 SVGAGI. The CDR3 is 15 amino acids. CDR3 residues: CASSLAGGRTGELFF. CDR3 sequence (DNA): TGTGCCAGCAGTCTAGCAGGGGGCCGGACCGGGGAGCTGTTTTTT.

This clonotype was counted at least ten times. CDR3 in DNA: TGCGCCAGCAGCCAACCTAGCGGTAGCACAGATACGCAGTATTTT. It translates to CASSQPSGSTDTQYF. The chain combines TRBV4-1 with TRBJ2-3; TRBD2 matches at 7 bases. Germline values: CDR1 MGHRA, CDR2 YSYEKL. Trimming took 2 bases from V and 0 from J; bases not matched to a gene: 2. This CDR3 contains 15 residues.

The V call is TRBV6-1, the J call TRBJ2-7, with D possibly being TRBD1 (6 bases). This CDR3 contains 16 residues. CDR1 MNHNS and CDR2 SASEGT come from the germline V gene. With 2 bases removed from V and 7 bases from J, the gap between germline ends came to 21 bases. The CDR3 sequence is CASSELPKGQYREQYF. CDR3 bases: TGTGCCAGCAGTGAACTCCCCAAAGGACAGTACCGGGAGCAGTACTTC.

This clonotype has a count of ten or more. The chain has TRBV13 and TRBJ2-1; 7 bases are a match to TRBD2. After removal of 2 bases from V and 7 bases from J, the junction contained 5 bases not matched to a gene. In germline, CDR1 is PRHDT, CDR2 FYEKMQ (reference sequence). The CDR3 length is 14 residues. The CDR3 coding sequence is TGTGCCAGCAGCTTATCACTAGCGTTTAATGAGCAGTTCTTC. It codes for CASSLSLAFNEQFF.

This chain joins TRBV25-1 and TRBJ2-7; TRBD1 aligns across 11 bases. Per the germline V gene, CDR1 is MGHDK and CDR2 is SYGVNS. The V segment lost 8 bases and the J segment 4 bases; nucleotides outside the gene matches: 10. There are 15 residues in the CDR3. Here the CDR3 DNA reads TGTGCCAGCGGACAGGGGGCTAGCGGGACTTACGAGCAGTACGTC. Translated: CASGQGASGTYEQYV.

The chain uses TRBV10-1 and TRBJ1-1; perhaps TRBD1 as D (6 bases). The V gene's germline CDR1 is WNHNN and CDR2 SYGVQD (reference sequence). The V end was cut by 7 bases, the J end by 1 base, with 13 bases between. The CDR3 covers 14 residues. The CDR3 sequence: CASTKGTTNTEAFF. The CDR3 bases are TGCGCCAGCACGAAGGGGACAACGAACACTGAAGCTTTCTTT.

J is TRBJ1-5 and V is TRBV19; no reliable D call. The ends were cut back, 3 bases at V and 5 bases at J, with 5 bases in the middle. This CDR3 has 12 amino acids. CDR1 is LNHDA and CDR2 is SQIVND in the germline V gene (reference sequence). The CDR3 DNA is TGTGCCAGTAGTATCTCTGATCAGCCCCAGCATTTT. Its translation is CASSISDQPQHF.

This clonotype occurred many times. The rearrangement links TRBV7-9 to TRBJ2-7; 10 bases map to TRBD1. The CDR3 extends over 14 amino acids. Germline lookup yields CDR1 SEHNR and CDR2 FQNEAQ (reference sequence). Germline trimming cut 8 bases from V and 6 bases from J; bases unmatched to any gene: 10. This chain's CDR3 is CASASRQGAREQYF. CDR3 DNA: TGTGCCAGCGCTTCCCGACAGGGGGCACGCGAGCAGTACTTC.

Here the CDR3 DNA reads TGTGCCAGCAGCTTAGTTTCAGGGGGCGATGGCTACACCTTC. Translating gives CASSLVSGGDGYTF. This chain joins TRBV7-2 and TRBJ1-2; 8 nucleotides agree with TRBD1. Germline V gives CDR1 SGHTA, CDR2 FQGNSA. CDR3 length equals 14 residues. The V and J ends lost 1 base and 6 bases, in that order; junction bases with no gene match: 4.

The genes are TRBV9 and TRBJ2-1; D might be TRBD2 (5 bases). Germline V CDR1 and CDR2: SGDLS, YYNGEE. The ends were cut back, 7 bases at V and 7 bases at J, with 15 bases in the middle. The CDR3 length is 13 residues. CDR3 protein: CASGRGATNEQFF. In DNA, the CDR3 is TGTGCCAGCGGCCGGGGTGCAACTAATGAGCAGTTCTTC.

With respect to this clonotype: Being one base from a much bigger clone, this may be a read error. The rearrangement links TRBV7-3 to TRBJ2-1, with a possible D match to TRBD2 (5 bases). The CDR3 consists of 15 residues. Germline lookup yields CDR1 SGHTA and CDR2 FQGTGA. The DNA for the CDR3 is TGTGCCAGCAGCTTAAGTAGGGCAGACTACAATGAGCAGCTCTTC. The encoded protein is CASSLSRADYNEQLF.

There are many counts of this clonotype. The rearrangement links TRBV7-2 to TRBJ2-7; TRBD1 might be the D (6 bases). Germline V CDR1 and CDR2: SGHTA, FQGNSA. The CDR3 spans 19 residues. Trimming shortened V by 6 bases and J by 3 bases, and 30 bases separated the two germline ends. This CDR3 is CASRPNLPKGDERVYEQYF. CDR3 coding DNA: TGTGCCAGCAGGCCAAATTTACCAAAGGGGGACGAAAGAGTCTACGAGCAGTACTTC.

On this clonotype itself: Relative to the germline gene, one junction end is altered; a read error may explain this. The genes are TRBV7-9 and TRBJ2-6, with D possibly being TRBD1 (6 bases). Germline loops: CDR1 SEHNR, CDR2 FQNEAQ (reference sequence). The CDR3 spans 12 residues. This CDR3 reads CASSLGQATEAF. CDR3 bases: TGTGCCAGCAGCTTAGGACAGGCCACTGAAGCTTTC.

This clonotype was found many times. The chain uses TRBV11-2 and TRBJ2-1, with 8 bases identical to TRBD2. Germline V gene lookup returns CDR1 SGHAT and CDR2 FQNNGV. V trimming: 8 bases; J trimming: 2 bases; junction bases outside the gene matches: 14. This CDR3 comprises 17 residues. The CDR3 here is CASRKTRAGGPYNEQFF. Written as DNA, the CDR3 is TGTGCCAGCCGAAAGACCAGGGCGGGAGGTCCCTACAATGAGCAGTTCTTC.

This clonotype was detected ten times or more. The chain recombines TRBV5-6 with TRBJ1-1; TRBD1 agrees at 12 bases. This CDR3 has 15 amino acids. The germline V gene encodes CDR1 SGHDT and CDR2 YYEEEE. V lost 4 bases to trimming and J lost 4 bases; unmatched junction nucleotides: 5. This CDR3 is CASSGRDRGLTEAFF. CDR3 DNA sequence: TGTGCCAGCAGCGGCCGGGACAGGGGGCTCACTGAAGCTTTCTTT.

The chain joins TRBV20-1 to TRBJ2-1; 13 positions match TRBD2. Trimming at V came to 0 bases and at J to 6 bases, leaving 8 bases not matched to a gene. Germline V CDR1 and CDR2: DFQATT, SNEGSKA (reference sequence). CDR3 length: 17 amino acids. The CDR3 spells CSARDPSTSGGINEQFF. Here the CDR3 DNA reads TGCAGTGCTAGAGACCCCTCGACTAGCGGGGGGATCAATGAGCAGTTCTTC.

This clonotype turned up a few times. The chain carries TRBV28 and TRBJ1-3; D not certain. Deletions cut 6 bases from V and 0 bases from J, with 6 bases between. Germline-derived CDR1 and CDR2 are MDHEN and SYDVKM. The CDR3 is 13 amino acids. The CDR3 DNA follows: TGTGCCAGCAGATTCTCCTCTGGAAACACCATATATTTT. Its protein product is CASRFSSGNTIYF.

This chain joins TRBV7-2 and TRBJ2-5, with D perhaps TRBD2 (6 bases). Germline lookup yields CDR1 SGHTA and CDR2 FQGNSA. Trimming took 6 bases from V and 4 from J, leaving 12 bases between them. There are 13 residues in the CDR3. CDR3 amino acids: CASSAGRRETQYF. In DNA, the CDR3 is TGTGCCAGCAGTGCGGGACGCCGAGAGACCCAGTACTTC. The full variable domain, completed using reference TRBV7-2 and TRBJ2-5, is GAGVSQSPSNKVTEKGKDVELRCDPISGHTALYWYRQSLGQGLEFLIYFQGNSAPDKSGLPSDRFSAERTGGSVSTLTIQRTQQEDSAVYLCASSAGRRETQYFGPGTRLLVL.

J is TRBJ1-6 and V is TRBV7-2, with 7 nucleotides matching TRBD1. Germline CDR1 is SGHTA and CDR2 is FQGNSA. This CDR3 has 16 residues. V lost 2 bases to trimming and J lost 5 bases; unmatched junction nucleotides: 6. CDR3 nucleotide sequence: TGTGCCAGCAGCTTACATGGAGGGGGCGATAATTCACCCCTCCACTTT. Residues: CASSLHGGGDNSPLHF.

The sample holds many counts of this clonotype. CDR3 loop: CASSLREGGEQFF. The DNA for the CDR3 is TGTGCCAGCAGCTTGCGTGAGGGCGGTGAGCAGTTCTTC. This chain connects TRBV7-9 to TRBJ2-1; weak D call: TRBD2 (5 bases). The V gene lost 3 bases and the J gene lost 9 bases, with 12 bases spanning the gap. This CDR3 spans 13 amino acids. Germline loops: CDR1 SEHNR, CDR2 FQNEAQ (reference sequence).